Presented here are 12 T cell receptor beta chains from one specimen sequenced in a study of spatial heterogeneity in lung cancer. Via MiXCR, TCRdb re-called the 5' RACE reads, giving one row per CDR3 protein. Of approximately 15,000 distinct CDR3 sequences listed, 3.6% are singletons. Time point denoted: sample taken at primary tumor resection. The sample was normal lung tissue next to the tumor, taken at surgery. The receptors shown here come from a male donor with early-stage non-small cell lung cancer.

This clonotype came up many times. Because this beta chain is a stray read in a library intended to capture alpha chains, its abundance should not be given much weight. In DNA, the CDR3 is TGTGCCAGCAGCTCCCGGACTAGCGGGATCGGCGAGCAGTACTTC. Translated, it gives CASSSRTSGIGEQYF. The V gene is TRBV7-6, the J gene TRBJ2-7; TRBD2 aligns across 12 bases. This CDR3 is built from 15 residues. Unmatched junction bases numbered 7, after V lost 4 bases and J lost 6 bases. Germline assignment: CDR1 SGHVS and CDR2 FNYEAQ.

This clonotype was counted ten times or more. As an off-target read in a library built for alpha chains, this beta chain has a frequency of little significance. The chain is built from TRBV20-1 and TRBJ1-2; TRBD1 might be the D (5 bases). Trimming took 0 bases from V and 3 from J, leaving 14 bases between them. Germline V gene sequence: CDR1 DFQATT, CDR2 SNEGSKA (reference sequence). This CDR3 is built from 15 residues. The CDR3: CSARDPLGQYYGYTF. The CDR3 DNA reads TGCAGTGCTAGAGATCCCCTGGGGCAGTACTATGGCTACACCTTC.

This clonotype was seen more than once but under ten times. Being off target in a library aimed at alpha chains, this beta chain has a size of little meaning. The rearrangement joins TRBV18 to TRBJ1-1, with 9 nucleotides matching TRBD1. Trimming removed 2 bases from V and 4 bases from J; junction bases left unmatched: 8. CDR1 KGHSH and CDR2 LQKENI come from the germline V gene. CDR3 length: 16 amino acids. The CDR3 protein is CASSPIMGQGVTEAFF. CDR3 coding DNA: TGTGCCAGCTCACCAATTATGGGACAGGGAGTCACTGAAGCTTTCTTT.

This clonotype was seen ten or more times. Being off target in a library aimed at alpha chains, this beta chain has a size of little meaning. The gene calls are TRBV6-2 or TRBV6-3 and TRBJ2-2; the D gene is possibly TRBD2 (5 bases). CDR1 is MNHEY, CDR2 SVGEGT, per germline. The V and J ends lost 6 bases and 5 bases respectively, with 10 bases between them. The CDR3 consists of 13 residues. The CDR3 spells CASRILVTGELFF. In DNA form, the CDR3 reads TGTGCCAGCAGAATACTAGTGACCGGGGAGCTGTTTTTT.

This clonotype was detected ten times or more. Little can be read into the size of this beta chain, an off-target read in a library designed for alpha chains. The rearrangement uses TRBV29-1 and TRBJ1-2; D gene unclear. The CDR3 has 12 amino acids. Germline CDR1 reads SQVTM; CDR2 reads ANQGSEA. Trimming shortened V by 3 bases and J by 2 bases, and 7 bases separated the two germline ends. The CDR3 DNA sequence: TGCAGCGTTGACAGCCCCAACTATGGCTACACCTTC. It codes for CSVDSPNYGYTF.

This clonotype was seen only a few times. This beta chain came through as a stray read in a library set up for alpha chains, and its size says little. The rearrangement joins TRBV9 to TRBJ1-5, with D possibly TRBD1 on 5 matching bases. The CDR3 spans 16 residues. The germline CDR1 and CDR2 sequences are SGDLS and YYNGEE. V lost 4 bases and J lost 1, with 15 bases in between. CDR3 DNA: TGTGCCAGCAGCTCCGAAATCGGGGGAAGCAATCAGCCCCAGCATTTT. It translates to CASSSEIGGSNQPQHF.

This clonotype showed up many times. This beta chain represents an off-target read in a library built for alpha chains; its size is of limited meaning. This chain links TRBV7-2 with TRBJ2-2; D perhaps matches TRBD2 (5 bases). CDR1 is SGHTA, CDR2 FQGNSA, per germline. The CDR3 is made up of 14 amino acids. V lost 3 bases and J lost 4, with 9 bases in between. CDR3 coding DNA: TGTGCCAGCAGCTTCGGACGGGGCACCGGGGAGCTGTTTTTT. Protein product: CASSFGRGTGELFF.

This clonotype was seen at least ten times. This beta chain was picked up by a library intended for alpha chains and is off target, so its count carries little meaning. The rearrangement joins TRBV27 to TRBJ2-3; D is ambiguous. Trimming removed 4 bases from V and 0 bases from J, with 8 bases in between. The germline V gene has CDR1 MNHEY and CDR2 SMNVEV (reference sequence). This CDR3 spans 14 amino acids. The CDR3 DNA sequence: TGTGCCAGCAGTTGGCAGAAGAGCACAGATACGCAGTATTTT. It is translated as CASSWQKSTDTQYF.

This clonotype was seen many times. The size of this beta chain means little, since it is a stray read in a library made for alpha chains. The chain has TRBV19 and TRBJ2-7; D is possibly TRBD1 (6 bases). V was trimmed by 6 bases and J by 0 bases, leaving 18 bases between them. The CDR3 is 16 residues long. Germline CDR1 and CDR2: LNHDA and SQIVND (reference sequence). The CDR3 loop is CASSPQSQGASYEQYF. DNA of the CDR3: TGTGCCAGTAGCCCACAATCACAGGGAGCCTCCTACGAGCAGTACTTC. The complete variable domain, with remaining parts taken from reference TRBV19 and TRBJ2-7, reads DGGITQSPKYLFRKEGQNVTLSCEQNLNHDAMYWYRQDPGQGLRLIYYSQIVNDFQKGDIAEGYSVSREKKESFPLTVTSAQKNPTAFYLCASSPQSQGASYEQYFGPGTRLTVT.

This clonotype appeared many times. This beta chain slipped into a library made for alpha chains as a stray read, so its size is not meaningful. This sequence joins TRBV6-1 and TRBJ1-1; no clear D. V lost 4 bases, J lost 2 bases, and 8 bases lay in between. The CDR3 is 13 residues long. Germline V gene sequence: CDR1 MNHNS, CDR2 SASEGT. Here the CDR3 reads CASSALENTEAFF. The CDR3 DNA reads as TGTGCCAGCAGTGCTTTAGAAAACACTGAAGCTTTCTTT.

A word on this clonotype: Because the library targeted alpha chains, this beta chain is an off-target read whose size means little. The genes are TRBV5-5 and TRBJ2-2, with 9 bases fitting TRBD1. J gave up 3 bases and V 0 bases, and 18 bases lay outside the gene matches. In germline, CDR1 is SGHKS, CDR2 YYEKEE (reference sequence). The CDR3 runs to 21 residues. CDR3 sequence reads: CASSLGAGTGSSQLYTGELFF. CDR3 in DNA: TGTGCCAGCAGCTTGGGGGCCGGGACAGGGAGCTCTCAGCTATACACCGGGGAGCTGTTTTTT.

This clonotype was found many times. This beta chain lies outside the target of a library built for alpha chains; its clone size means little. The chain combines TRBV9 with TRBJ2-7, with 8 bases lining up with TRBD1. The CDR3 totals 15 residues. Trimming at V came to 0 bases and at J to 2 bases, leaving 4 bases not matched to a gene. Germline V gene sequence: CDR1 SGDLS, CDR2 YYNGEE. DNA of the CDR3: TGTGCCAGCAGCGTAGGACAGGGGCCTCCCTACGAGCAGTACTTC. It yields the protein CASSVGQGPPYEQYF.